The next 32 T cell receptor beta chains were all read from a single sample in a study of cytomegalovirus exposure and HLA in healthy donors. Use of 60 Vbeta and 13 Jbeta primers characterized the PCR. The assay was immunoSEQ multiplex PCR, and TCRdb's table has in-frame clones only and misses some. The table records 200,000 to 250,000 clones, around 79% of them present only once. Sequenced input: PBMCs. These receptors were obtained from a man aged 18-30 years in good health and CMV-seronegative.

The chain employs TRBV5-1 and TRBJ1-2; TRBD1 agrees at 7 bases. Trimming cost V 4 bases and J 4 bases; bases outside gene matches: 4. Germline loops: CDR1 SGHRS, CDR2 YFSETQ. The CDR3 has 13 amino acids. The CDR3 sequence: CASSAPGGYGYTF. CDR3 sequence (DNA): TGCGCCAGCAGCGCCCCAGGGGGCTATGGCTACACCTTC.

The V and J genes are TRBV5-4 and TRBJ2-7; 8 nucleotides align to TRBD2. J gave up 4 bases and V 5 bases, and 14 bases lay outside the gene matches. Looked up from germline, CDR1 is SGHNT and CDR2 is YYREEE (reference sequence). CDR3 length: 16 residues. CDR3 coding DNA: TGTGCCAGCAGTTCCGCGTCTGGACTAGCTCTTTACGAGCAGTACTTC. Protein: CASSSASGLALYEQYF.

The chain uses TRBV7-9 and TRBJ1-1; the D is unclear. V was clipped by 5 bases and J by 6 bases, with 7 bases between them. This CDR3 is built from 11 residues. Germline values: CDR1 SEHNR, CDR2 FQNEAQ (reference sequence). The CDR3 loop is CASSQAPEAFF. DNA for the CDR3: TGTGCCAGCAGCCAAGCTCCTGAAGCTTTCTTT.

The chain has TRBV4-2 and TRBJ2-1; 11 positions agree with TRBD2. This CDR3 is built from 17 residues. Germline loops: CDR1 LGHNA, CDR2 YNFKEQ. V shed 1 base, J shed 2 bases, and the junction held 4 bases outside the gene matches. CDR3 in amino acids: CASSQAQLAGAYNEQFF. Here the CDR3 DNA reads TGTGCCAGCAGCCAAGCCCAACTAGCGGGAGCCTACAATGAGCAGTTCTTC.

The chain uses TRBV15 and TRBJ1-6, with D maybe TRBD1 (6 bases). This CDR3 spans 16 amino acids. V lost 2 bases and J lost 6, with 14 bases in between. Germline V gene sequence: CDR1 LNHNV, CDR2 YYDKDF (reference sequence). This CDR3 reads CATSRQRQDFNSPLHF. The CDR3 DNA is TGTGCCACCAGCAGACAGAGACAGGATTTTAATTCACCCCTCCACTTT.

DNA for the CDR3: TGTGCCTGGGGCTCTGGGTTATTAGCAACAGATACGCAGTATTTT. Its translation: CAWGSGLLATDTQYF. The chain joins TRBV30 to TRBJ2-3; the D is unclear. Trimming took off 5 bases at V and 3 bases at J, with 18 bases between the two ends. This CDR3 comprises 15 residues. Per the germline V gene, CDR1 is GTSNPN and CDR2 is SVGIG (reference sequence).

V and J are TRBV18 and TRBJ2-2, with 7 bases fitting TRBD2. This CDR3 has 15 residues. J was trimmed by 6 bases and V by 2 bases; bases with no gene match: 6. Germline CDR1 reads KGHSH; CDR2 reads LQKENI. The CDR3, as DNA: TGTGCCAGCTCACCAGTGGGAGGGCCCTCCGGGGAGCTGTTTTTT. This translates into CASSPVGGPSGELFF.

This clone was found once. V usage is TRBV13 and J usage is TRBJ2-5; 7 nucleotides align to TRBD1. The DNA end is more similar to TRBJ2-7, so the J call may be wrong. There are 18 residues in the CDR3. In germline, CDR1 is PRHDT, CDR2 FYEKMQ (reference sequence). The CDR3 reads CASSLRTPGTAIYYEQYF. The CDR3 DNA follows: TGTGCCAGCAGCTTAAGAACACCCGGGACAGCCATCTACTACGAGCAGTACTTC.

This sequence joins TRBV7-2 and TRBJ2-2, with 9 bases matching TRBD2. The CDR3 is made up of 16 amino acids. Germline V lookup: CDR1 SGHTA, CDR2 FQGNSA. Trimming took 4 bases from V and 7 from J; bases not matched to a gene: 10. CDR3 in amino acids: CASSWGSGSTIGELFF. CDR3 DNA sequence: TGTGCCAGCAGCTGGGGTAGCGGGAGTACTATCGGGGAGCTGTTTTTT.

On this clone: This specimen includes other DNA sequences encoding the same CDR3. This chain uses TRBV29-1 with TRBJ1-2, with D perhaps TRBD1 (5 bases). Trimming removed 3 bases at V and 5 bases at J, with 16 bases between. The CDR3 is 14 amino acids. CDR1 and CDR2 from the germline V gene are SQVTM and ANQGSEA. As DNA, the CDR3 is TGCAGCGTTGATCGGGGGGAGTTCGGTTATGGCTACACCTTC. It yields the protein CSVDRGEFGYGYTF.

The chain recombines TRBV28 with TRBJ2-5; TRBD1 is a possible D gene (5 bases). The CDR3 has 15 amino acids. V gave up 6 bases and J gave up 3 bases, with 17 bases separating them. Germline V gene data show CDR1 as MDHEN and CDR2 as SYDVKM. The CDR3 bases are TGTGCCAGCAGATCCCTGCCAGGGCCAAAAGAGACCCAGTACTTC. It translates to CASRSLPGPKETQYF.

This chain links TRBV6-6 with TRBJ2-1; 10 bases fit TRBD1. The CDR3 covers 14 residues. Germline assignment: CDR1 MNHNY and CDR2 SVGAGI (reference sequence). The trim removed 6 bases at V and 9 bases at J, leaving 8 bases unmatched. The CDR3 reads CASRPNGQGGEQFF. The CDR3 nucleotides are TGTGCCAGCAGACCCAACGGACAGGGGGGTGAGCAGTTCTTC.

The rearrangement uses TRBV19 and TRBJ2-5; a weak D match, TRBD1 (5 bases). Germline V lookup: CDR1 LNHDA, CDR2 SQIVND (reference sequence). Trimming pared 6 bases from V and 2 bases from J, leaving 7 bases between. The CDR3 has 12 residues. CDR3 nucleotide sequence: TGTGCCAGTAGACAGGAACAAGAGACCCAGTACTTC. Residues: CASRQEQETQYF.

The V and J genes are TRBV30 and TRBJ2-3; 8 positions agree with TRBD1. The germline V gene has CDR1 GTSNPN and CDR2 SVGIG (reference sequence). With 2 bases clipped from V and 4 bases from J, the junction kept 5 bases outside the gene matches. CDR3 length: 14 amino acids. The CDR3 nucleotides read TGTGCCTGGAGTACTTGGGACAGGTCAGATACGCAGTATTTT. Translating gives CAWSTWDRSDTQYF.

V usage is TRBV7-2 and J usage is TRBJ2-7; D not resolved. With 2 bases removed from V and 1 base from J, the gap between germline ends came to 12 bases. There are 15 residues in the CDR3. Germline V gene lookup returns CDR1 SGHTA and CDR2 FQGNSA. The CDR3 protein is CASSLLTDRSYEQYF. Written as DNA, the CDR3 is TGTGCCAGCAGCTTACTTACAGATCGATCCTACGAGCAGTACTTC.

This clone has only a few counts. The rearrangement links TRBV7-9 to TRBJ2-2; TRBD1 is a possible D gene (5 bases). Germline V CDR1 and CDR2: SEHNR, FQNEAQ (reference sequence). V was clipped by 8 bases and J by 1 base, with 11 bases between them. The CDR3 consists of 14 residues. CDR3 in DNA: TGTGCCAGCGACGACAGACAGAACACCGGGGAGCTGTTTTTT. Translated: CASDDRQNTGELFF.

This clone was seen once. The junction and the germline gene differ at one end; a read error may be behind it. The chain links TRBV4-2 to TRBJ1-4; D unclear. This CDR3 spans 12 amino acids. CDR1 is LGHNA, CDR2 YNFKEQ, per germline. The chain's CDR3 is CASSEDGEKLFF. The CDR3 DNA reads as TGTGCCAGCAGCGAAGACGGGGAAAAACTGTTTTTT.

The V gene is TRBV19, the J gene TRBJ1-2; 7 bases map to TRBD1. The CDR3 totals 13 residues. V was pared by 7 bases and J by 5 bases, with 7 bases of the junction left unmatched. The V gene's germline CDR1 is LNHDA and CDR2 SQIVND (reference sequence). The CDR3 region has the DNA TGTGCCAGTAATGACAGGGCAAGGTATGGCTACACCTTC. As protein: CASNDRARYGYTF.

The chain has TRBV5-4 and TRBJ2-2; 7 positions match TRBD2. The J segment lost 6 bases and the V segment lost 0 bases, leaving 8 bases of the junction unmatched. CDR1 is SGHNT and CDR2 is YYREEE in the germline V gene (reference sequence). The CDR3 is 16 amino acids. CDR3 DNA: TGTGCCAGCAGCTTGGGTGGGAGGGCCGGTCCCGGGGAGCTGTTTTTT. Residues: CASSLGGRAGPGELFF.

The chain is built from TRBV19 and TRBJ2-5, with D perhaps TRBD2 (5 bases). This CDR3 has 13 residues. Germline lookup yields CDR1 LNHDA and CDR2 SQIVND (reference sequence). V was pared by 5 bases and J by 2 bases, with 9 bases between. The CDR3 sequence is CASSGPGQETQYF. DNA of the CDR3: TGTGCCAGTAGTGGTCCGGGGCAAGAGACCCAGTACTTC.

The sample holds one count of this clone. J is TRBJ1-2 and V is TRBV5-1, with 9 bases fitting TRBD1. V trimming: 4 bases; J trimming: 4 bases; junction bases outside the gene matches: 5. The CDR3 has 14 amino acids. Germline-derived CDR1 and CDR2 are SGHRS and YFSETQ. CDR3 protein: CASSRDRVGYGYTF. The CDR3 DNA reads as TGCGCCAGCAGCCGGGACAGGGTGGGCTATGGCTACACCTTC.

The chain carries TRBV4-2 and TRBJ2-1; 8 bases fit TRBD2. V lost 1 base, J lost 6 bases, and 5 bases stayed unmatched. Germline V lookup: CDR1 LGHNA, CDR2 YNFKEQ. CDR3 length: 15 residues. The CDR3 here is CASSQGRTSSNEQFF. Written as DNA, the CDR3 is TGTGCCAGCAGCCAAGGCCGGACTAGCTCCAATGAGCAGTTCTTC.

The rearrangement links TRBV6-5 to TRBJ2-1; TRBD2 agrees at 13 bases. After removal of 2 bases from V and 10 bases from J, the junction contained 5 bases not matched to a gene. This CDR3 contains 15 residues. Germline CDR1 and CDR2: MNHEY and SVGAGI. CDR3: CASSYGTSGALEQFF. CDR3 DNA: TGTGCCAGCAGTTACGGGACTAGCGGGGCCTTGGAGCAGTTCTTC.

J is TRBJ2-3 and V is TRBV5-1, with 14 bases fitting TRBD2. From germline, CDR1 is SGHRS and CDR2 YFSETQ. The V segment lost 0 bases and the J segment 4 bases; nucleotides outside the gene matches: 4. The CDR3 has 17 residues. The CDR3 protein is CASSLAGTSGGADTQYF. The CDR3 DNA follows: TGCGCCAGCAGCTTGGCTGGGACTAGCGGGGGTGCAGATACGCAGTATTTT.

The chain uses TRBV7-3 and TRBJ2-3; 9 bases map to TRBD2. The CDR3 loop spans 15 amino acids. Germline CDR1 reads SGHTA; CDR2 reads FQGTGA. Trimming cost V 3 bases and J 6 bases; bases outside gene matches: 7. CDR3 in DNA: TGTGCCAGCAGCTTGGATAGCGGGGGCTGGGATACGCAGTATTTT. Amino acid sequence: CASSLDSGGWDTQYF.

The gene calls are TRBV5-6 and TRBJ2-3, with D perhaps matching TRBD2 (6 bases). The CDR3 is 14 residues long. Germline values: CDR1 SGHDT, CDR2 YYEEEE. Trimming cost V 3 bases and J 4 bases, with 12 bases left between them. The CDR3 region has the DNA TGTGCCAGCAGCTCGGGAGTGGAAGCAGATACGCAGTATTTT. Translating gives CASSSGVEADTQYF.

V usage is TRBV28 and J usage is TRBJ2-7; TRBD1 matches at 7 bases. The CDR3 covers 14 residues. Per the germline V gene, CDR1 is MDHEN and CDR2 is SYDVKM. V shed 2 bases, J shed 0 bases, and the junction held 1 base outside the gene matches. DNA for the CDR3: TGTGCCAGCAGTTTAAGGGACAGCTCCTACGAGCAGTACTTC. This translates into CASSLRDSSYEQYF.

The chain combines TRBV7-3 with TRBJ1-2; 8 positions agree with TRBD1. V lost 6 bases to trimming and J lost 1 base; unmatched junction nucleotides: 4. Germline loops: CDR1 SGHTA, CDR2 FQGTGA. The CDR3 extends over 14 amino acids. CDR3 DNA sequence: TGTGCCAGCAGGCCCGGACAGGGTAACTATGGCTACACCTTC. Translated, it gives CASRPGQGNYGYTF. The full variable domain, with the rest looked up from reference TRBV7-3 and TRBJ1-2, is GAGVSQTPSNKVTEKGKYVELRCDPISGHTALYWYRQSLGQGPEFLIYFQGTGAADDSGLPNDRFFAVRPEGSVSTLKIQRTERGDSAVYLCASRPGQGNYGYTFGSGTRLTVV.

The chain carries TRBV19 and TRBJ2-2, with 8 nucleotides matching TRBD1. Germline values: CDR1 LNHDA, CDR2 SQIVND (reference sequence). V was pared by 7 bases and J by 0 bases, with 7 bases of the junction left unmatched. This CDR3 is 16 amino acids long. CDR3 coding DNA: TGTGCCAGTACCCTTGGGACAGGCGCGAACACCGGGGAGCTGTTTTTT. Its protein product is CASTLGTGANTGELFF.

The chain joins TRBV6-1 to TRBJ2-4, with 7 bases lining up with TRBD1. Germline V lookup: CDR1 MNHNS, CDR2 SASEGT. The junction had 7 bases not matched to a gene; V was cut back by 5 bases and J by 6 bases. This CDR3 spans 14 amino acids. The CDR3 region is CASSLGGGRNIQYF. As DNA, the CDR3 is TGTGCCAGCAGTTTAGGGGGCGGAAGAAACATTCAGTACTTC.

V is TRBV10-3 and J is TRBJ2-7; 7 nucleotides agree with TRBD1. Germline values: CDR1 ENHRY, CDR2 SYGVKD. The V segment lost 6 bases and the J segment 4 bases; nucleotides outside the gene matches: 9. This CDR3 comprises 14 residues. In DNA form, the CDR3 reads TGTGCCATCAGCGGGACAGAGGAGCCTTACGAGCAGTACTTC. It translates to CAISGTEEPYEQYF.

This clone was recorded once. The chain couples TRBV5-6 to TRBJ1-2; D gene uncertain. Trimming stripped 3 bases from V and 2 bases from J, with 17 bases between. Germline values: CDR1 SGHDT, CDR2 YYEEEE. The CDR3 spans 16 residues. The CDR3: CASSYLFTTGNYGYTF. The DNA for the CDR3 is TGTGCCAGCAGCTACCTTTTCACGACTGGGAACTATGGCTACACCTTC.